The 5 T cell receptor beta chains below come from one sample, sequenced in a study of spatial heterogeneity in lung cancer. In TCRdb, the 5' RACE reads were re-called with MiXCR into one record per CDR3 protein. The sample records 50,000 to 65,000 distinct CDR3 sequences, over 5.5% being singletons. The time point: sample taken at primary tumor resection. The authors sequenced whole RNA from tumor, nontumor lung or frozen PBMC without sorting. The sample consisted of PBMCs, taken at surgery. These receptor sequences come from a female donor with early-stage non-small cell lung cancer.

V usage is TRBV3-1 and J usage is TRBJ1-2, with 7 positions matching TRBD1. The junction had 7 bases not matched to a gene; V was cut back by 2 bases and J by 4 bases. Germline CDR1 LGHDT, CDR2 YNNKEL (reference sequence). The length of the CDR3 is 15 residues. The CDR3 DNA sequence: TGTGCCAGCAGCCAACAGGGGGGGATCGGCTATGGCTACACCTTC. This gives the protein CASSQQGGIGYGYTF.

This clonotype turned up a few times. V usage is TRBV7-2 and J usage is TRBJ2-6, with D tentatively TRBD1 (5 bases). CDR1 and CDR2 (germline): SGHTA, FQGNSA. The germline V and J ends were trimmed by 6 bases and 0 bases, with 9 bases remaining between them. The CDR3 length is 15 residues. CDR3 nucleotides: TGTGCCAGCAGTGGGGCGTTCTCTGGGGCCAACGTCCTGACTTTC. As protein: CASSGAFSGANVLTF.

This clonotype was found many times. The chain has TRBV28 and TRBJ1-4; TRBD1 aligns across 7 bases. Germline V gives CDR1 MDHEN, CDR2 SYDVKM. The CDR3 extends over 12 amino acids. V lost 8 bases, J lost 4 bases, and 1 base stayed unmatched. CDR3 sequence reads: CASRQGNEKLFF. The CDR3 nucleotides are TGTGCCAGCCGACAGGGTAATGAAAAACTGTTTTTT.

There are many counts of this clonotype. The rearrangement uses TRBV7-8 and TRBJ2-2; possible D gene TRBD1, 5 bases. Trimming pared 2 bases from V and 1 base from J, leaving 17 bases between. The CDR3 is 18 residues long. Germline V gene data show CDR1 as SGHVS and CDR2 as FQNEAQ. CDR3 residues: CASSLPKGRVRNTGELFF. CDR3 nucleotide sequence: TGTGCCAGCAGCTTACCCAAGGGCAGGGTCAGGAACACCGGGGAGCTGTTTTTT.

The chain carries TRBV7-9 and TRBJ2-5, with D unresolved. This CDR3 region has 15 residues. Looked up from germline, CDR1 is SEHNR and CDR2 is FQNEAQ (reference sequence). The ends were cut back, 1 base at V and 5 bases at J, with 14 bases in the middle. The CDR3 nucleotides read TGTGCCAGCAGCTTAGTTCTAGGCCGGACGGAGACCCAGTACTTC. Translation: CASSLVLGRTETQYF.